The 5 T cell receptor beta chains below were found in one sample sequenced in a study of blood T cell repertoires in COVID-19. This table comes from immunoSEQ multiplex PCR, and its TCRdb copy is limited to in-frame clones, with some not included. Of around 56,000 clones in the sample, roughly 80% were seen once. The sample was peripheral blood. The origin of the receptors is a woman aged 45 to 65 with active or convalescent COVID-19.

The chain carries TRBV6-4 and TRBJ1-2; D remains unclear. This CDR3 has 14 amino acids. The V gene lost 2 bases and the J gene lost 4 bases, with 11 bases spanning the gap. Germline CDR1 and CDR2: MRHNA and SNTAGT. CDR3 DNA: TGTGCCAGCAGTGACAGCGGGGATTTCTATGGCTACACCTTC. This translates into CASSDSGDFYGYTF.

This clone was counted a few times. This chain links TRBV19 with TRBJ2-5, with TRBD2 identical over 11 bases. V dropped 3 bases and J dropped 5; count of bases not matched to a gene: 5. Germline V gives CDR1 LNHDA, CDR2 SQIVND (reference sequence). The CDR3 covers 15 residues. CDR3 protein: CASSISGRAWETQYF. Written as DNA, the CDR3 is TGTGCCAGTAGTATTAGCGGGAGGGCCTGGGAGACCCAGTACTTC.

This clone was observed at least ten times. J is TRBJ2-7 and V is TRBV12-3 or TRBV12-4; TRBD1 matches 7 bases. The ends lost 6 bases at V and 12 bases at J; junction bases unmatched: 11. The CDR3 extends over 12 amino acids. The CDR3 region is CASRRTGGAVYF. CDR3 bases: TGTGCCAGCAGAAGGACAGGTGGAGCGGTGTACTTC.

The rearrangement joins TRBV6-2 or TRBV6-3 to TRBJ2-7; D ambiguous. Between the trimmed V and J ends, which lost 1 base and 2 bases, there was a span of 12 bases. This CDR3 has 15 amino acids. The germline CDR1 and CDR2 sequences are MNHEY and SVGEGT. The CDR3 here is CASSYFLAPTYEQYF. CDR3 sequence (DNA): TGTGCCAGCAGTTACTTTCTGGCTCCCACCTACGAGCAGTACTTC.

The chain recombines TRBV28 with TRBJ2-7; no firm D call. V was cut by 4 bases and J by 4 bases, with 17 bases left in between. The CDR3 has 15 residues. Germline CDR1 reads MDHEN; CDR2 reads SYDVKM. Here the CDR3 DNA reads TGTGCCAGCAGTTCCCCCCCCAGGTCTAAGTACGAGCAGTACTTC. Its translation: CASSSPPRSKYEQYF.